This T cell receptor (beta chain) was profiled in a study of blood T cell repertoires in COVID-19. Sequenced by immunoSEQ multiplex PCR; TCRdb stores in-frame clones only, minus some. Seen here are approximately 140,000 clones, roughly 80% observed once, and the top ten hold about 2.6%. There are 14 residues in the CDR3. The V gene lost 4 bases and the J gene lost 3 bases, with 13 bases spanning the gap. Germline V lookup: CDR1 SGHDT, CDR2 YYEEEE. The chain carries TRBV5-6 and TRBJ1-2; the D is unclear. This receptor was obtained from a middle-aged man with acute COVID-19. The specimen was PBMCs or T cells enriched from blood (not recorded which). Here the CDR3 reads CASSLTGMDYGYTF. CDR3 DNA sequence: TGTGCCAGCAGCCTGACGGGGATGGACTATGGCTACACCTTC. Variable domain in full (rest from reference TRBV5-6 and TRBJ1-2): DAGVTQSPTHLIKTRGQQVTLRCSPKSGHDTVSWYQQALGQGPQFIFQYYEEEERQRGNFPDRFSGHQFPNYSSELNVNALLLGDSALYLCASSLTGMDYGYTFGSGTRLTVV.